This T cell receptor (beta chain) was identified during a study of shared clonotypes between healthy human individuals. The CDR3 loop spans 14 amino acids. The V end was cut by 5 bases, the J end by 5 bases, with 15 bases between. Germline lookup yields CDR1 SGHAT and CDR2 FQNNGV. The naive CD8 fraction comprised CD45RO-negative cells positively selected for CCR7 and excluded terminally differentiated effector memory CD45RA+ cells. The table came from immunoSEQ multiplex PCR; TCRdb's copy has only in-frame clones and leaves some out. The data show about 2.2 million clones, about 93% seen once. Sequencing was performed on naive CD8+ T cells from PBMCs. This rearrangement joins TRBV11-2 to TRBJ1-1; D unclear. The TCR sequence derives from a man younger than 30 in good health. Some clones in this sample may be carry-over from other donors' samples. The DNA of the CDR3 is TGTGCCAGCAGCCTTATCGGCGTGGGGACTGAAGCTTTCTTT. Its protein is CASSLIGVGTEAFF. The full variable domain, in which reference TRBV11-2 and TRBJ1-1 provide the parts outside the CDR3, is EAGVAQSPRYKIIEKRQSVAFWCNPISGHATLYWYQQILGQGPKLLIQFQNNGVVDDSQLPKDRFSAERLKGVDSTLKIQPAKLEDSAVYLCASSLIGVGTEAFFGQGTRLTVV.